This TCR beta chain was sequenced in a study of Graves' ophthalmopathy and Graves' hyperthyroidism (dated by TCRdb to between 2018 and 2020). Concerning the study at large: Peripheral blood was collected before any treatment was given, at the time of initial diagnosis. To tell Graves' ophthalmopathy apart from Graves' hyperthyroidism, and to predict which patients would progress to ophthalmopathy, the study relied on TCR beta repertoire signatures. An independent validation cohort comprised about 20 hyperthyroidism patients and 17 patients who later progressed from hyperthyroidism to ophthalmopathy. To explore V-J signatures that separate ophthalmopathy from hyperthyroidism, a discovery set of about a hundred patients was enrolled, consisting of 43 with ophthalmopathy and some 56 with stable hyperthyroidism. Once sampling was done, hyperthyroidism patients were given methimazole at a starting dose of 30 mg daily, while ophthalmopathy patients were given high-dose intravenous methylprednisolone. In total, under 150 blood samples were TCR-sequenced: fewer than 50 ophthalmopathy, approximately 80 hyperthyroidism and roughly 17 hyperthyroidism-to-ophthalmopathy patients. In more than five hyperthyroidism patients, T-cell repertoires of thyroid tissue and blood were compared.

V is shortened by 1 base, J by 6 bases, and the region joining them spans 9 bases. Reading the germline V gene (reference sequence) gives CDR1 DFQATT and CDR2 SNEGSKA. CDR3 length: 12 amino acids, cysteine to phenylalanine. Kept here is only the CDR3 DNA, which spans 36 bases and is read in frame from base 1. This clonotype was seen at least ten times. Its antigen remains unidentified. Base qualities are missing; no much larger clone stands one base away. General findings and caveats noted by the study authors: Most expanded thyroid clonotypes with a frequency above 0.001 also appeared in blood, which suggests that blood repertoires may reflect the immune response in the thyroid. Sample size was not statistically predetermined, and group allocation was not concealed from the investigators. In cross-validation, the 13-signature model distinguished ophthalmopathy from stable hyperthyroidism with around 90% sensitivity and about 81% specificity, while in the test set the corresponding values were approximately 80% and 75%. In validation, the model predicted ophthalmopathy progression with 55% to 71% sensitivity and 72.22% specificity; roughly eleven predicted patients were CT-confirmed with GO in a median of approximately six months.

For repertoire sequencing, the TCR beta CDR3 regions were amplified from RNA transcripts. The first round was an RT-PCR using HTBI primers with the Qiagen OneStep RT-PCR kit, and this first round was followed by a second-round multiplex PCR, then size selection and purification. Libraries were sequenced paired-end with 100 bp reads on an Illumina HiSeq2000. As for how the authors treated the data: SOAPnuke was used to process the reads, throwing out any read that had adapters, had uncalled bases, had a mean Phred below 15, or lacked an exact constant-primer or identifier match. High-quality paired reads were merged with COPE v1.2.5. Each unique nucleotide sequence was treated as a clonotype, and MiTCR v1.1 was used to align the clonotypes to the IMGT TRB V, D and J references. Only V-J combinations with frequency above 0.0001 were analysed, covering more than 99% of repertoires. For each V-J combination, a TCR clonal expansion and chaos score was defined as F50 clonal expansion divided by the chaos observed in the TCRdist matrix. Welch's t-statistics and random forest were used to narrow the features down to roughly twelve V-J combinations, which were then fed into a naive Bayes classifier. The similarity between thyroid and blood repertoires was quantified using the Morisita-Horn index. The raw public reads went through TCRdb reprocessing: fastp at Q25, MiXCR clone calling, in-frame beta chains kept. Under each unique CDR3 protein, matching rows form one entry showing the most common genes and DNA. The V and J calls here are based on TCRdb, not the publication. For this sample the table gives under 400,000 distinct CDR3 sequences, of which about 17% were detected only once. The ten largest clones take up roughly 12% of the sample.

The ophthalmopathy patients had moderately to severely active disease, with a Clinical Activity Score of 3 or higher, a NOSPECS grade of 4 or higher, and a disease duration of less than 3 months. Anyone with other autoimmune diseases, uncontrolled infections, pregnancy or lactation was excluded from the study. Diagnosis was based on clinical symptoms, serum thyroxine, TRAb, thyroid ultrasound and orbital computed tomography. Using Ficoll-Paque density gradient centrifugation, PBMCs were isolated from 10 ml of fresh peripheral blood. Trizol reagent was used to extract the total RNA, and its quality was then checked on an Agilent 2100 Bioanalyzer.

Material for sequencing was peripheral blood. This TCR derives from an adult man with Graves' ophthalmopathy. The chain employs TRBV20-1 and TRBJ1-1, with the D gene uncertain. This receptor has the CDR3 CSARAEEAEAFF. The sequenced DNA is TGCAGTGCTAGAGCTGAGGAAGCTGAAGCTTTCTTT.